One and the same sample provided the 4 T cell receptor beta chains below, sequenced in a study of blood T cell repertoires in COVID-19. Clones were sequenced by immunoSEQ multiplex PCR, and TCRdb holds only the in-frame ones, with some missing. The table has 150,000 to 200,000 clones, 65% to 80% seen once. The sample comprised peripheral blood. The receptors originated from a man between 60 and 75 years old with acute or convalescent COVID-19.

The V and J genes are TRBV7-3 and TRBJ2-1; D gene unclear. CDR3 length equals 16 residues. In germline, CDR1 is SGHTA, CDR2 FQGTGA. Trimming cost V 5 bases and J 4 bases, with 18 bases left between them. The CDR3 region is CASSTPRGKDYNEQFF. The CDR3 bases are TGTGCCAGCAGCACCCCCCGAGGTAAGGATTACAATGAGCAGTTCTTC. The whole variable domain, filled in from reference TRBV7-3 and TRBJ2-1, reads GAGVSQTPSNKVTEKGKYVELRCDPISGHTALYWYRQSLGQGPEFLIYFQGTGAADDSGLPNDRFFAVRPEGSVSTLKIQRTERGDSAVYLCASSTPRGKDYNEQFFGPGTRLTVL.

The chain has TRBV2 and TRBJ2-3; D is ambiguous. CDR1 and CDR2 (germline): SNHLY, FYNNEI. With 7 bases removed from V and 0 bases from J, the gap between germline ends came to 8 bases. CDR3 size: 13 residues. The CDR3: CASTVSSTDTQYF. DNA of the CDR3: TGTGCCAGCACGGTCTCGAGCACAGATACGCAGTATTTT.

This clone was counted between two and nine times. The chain uses TRBV7-3 and TRBJ2-3; TRBD2 might be the D (6 bases). The germline V and J ends were trimmed by 1 base and 5 bases, with 16 bases remaining between them. This CDR3 is 16 amino acids long. Germline V CDR1 and CDR2: SGHTA, FQGTGA. CDR3 DNA: TGTGCCAGCAGCTTAAATAGCGGCAGGGCGGGAGATACGCAGTATTTT. This gives the protein CASSLNSGRAGDTQYF.

The V gene is TRBV4-1, the J gene TRBJ1-3; no definite D call. Between the trimmed V and J ends, which lost 0 bases and 8 bases, there was a span of 14 bases. Germline lookup yields CDR1 MGHRA and CDR2 YSYEKL. CDR3 length: 15 amino acids. The CDR3 DNA reads as TGCGCCAGCAGCCAAGATGGAGGGCTTCCTGACACCATATATTTT. Translation gives CASSQDGGLPDTIYF.